The entry that follows covers one T cell receptor (beta chain) sequence. As yet, its antigen is unknown. This clone may be a read error of a much larger clone one base away. The data stem from a study of T-cell reconstitution after alpha-beta-depleted transplantation in children. Study-level points and caveats: At the one-year point after transplant, T-cell counts and TCRbeta diversity were found to come mostly from T cells that had been newly produced. Some patients showed high day-60 TCRbeta diversity, which derived from surviving recipient T cells and thymic progenitors. Several hundred graft clones that had expanded were reportedly the source of alpha-beta T cells about two months after transplant.

The authors prepared the TCRbeta library with unique molecular identifiers. TCRdb independently ran MiXCR on the PCR reads; one entry per CDR3 protein. The sample carries hundreds of thousands of distinct CDR3 sequences, over 9.5% recorded once. CDR3 length equals 14 residues. Germline CDR1 reads MGHRA; CDR2 reads YSYEKL. The chain joins TRBV4-1 to TRBJ2-5, with 9 bases fitting TRBD2. The clonotype originates from a child aged 2 to 10 with inherited bone marrow failure, due to receive a stem cell transplant. Source: PBMCs, taken before TCRalphabeta/CD19-depleted stem cell transplant. CDR3 nucleotide sequence: TGCGCCAGCAGCCGGAGCGGGAGGAAAGAGACCCAGAACTTC. It is translated as CASSRSGRKETQNF.